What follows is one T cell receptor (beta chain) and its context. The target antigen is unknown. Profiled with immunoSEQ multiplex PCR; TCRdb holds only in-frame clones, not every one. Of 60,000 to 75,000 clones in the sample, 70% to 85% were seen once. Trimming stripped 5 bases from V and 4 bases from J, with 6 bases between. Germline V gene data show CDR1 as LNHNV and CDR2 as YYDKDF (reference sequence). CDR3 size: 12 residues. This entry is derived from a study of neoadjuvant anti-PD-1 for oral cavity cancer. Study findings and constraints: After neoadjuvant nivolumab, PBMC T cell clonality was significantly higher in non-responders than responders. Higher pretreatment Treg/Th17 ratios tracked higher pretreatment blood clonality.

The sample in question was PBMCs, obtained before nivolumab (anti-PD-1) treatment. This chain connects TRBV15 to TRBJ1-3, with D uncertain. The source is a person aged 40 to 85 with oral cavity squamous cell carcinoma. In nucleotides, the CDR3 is TGTGCCACCAGCCCCCGCGGAAACACCATATATTTT. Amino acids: CATSPRGNTIYF.